A selection of T cell receptor beta chains follows, all from one sample in a study of beta chain features in type 1 diabetes. The method was immunoSEQ multiplex PCR; TCRdb's version includes in-frame clones alone and lacks a portion of them. This sample has roughly 220,000 clones; roughly 17% occur once, and the top ten carry less than 0.09%. Material: naive CD4+ T cells from blood. The receptors originated from a young man with type 1 diabetes. CDR3s include the opening cysteine and the closing phenylalanine or tryptophan. A D gene is named only where the DNA matches it firmly. Not all rows give a size; the values are once, few, many and, for expanded clones, a class.

J gene: TRBJ2-1; V gene: TRBV7-3; clone size: few; D gene: -; CDR3 DNA: TGTGCCAGCAGCCTCTATTCGTCTGCCTACAATGAGCAGTTCTTC; CDR3 protein: CASSLYSSAYNEQFF
J gene: TRBJ2-1; V gene: TRBV7-2; clone size: -; D gene: TRBD1; CDR3 DNA: TGTGCCAGCAGCTCAACAAGCGGACAGGGTACTGAGCAGTTCTTC; CDR3 protein: CASSSTSGQGTEQFF
J gene: TRBJ2-1; V gene: TRBV28; clone size: few; D gene: TRBD2; CDR3 DNA: TGTGCCAGCAGTTTGAGCGGGAGGTACAATGAGCAGTTCTTC; CDR3 protein: CASSLSGRYNEQFF
J gene: TRBJ1-2; V gene: TRBV29-1; clone size: few; D gene: TRBD1; CDR3 DNA: TGCAGCGTTGTCGGGACAGGGACCTATGGCTACACCTTC; CDR3 protein: CSVVGTGTYGYTF
J gene: TRBJ2-1; V gene: TRBV29-1; clone size: -; D gene: TRBD1; CDR3 DNA: TGCAGCGCCCCTCGGGGACAGTACAATGAGCAGTTCTTC; CDR3 protein: CSAPRGQYNEQFF
J gene: TRBJ2-4; V gene: TRBV7-2; clone size: few; D gene: -; CDR3 DNA: TGTGCCAGCAGCTTACGACGGTCTGCAAACATTCAGTACTTC; CDR3 protein: CASSLRRSANIQYF
J gene: TRBJ2-3; V gene: TRBV11-2; clone size: -; D gene: -; CDR3 DNA: TGTGCCAGCAGCTTATCTAGCACAGATACGCAGTATTTT; CDR3 protein: CASSLSSTDTQYF
J gene: TRBJ2-6; V gene: TRBV29-1; clone size: -; D gene: -; CDR3 DNA: TGCAGCGTTGAGGAGGAGGGGGCGACCCGCTCTGGGGCCAACGTCCTGACTTTC; CDR3 protein: CSVEEEGATRSGANVLTF
J gene: TRBJ1-5; V gene: TRBV5-1; clone size: -; D gene: -; CDR3 DNA: TGCGCCAGCAGCTTGGGAGGGGAAAATCAGCCCCAGCATTTT; CDR3 protein: CASSLGGENQPQHF
J gene: TRBJ2-5; V gene: TRBV30; clone size: few; D gene: -; CDR3 DNA: TGTGCCTGGACAGTTGGGGATCGGGAGACCCAGTACTTC; CDR3 protein: CAWTVGDRETQYF
J gene: TRBJ1-5; V gene: TRBV30; clone size: few; D gene: -; CDR3 DNA: TGTGCCTGGAGTGGTGCCCTTGGCAATCAGCCCCAGCATTTT; CDR3 protein: CAWSGALGNQPQHF
J gene: TRBJ1-5; V gene: TRBV30; clone size: few; D gene: TRBD1; CDR3 DNA: TGTGCCTGGAATCTGGGACAGGGGGGTCAGCCCCAGCATTTT; CDR3 protein: CAWNLGQGGQPQHF
J gene: TRBJ2-7; V gene: TRBV7-9; clone size: few; D gene: TRBD2; CDR3 DNA: TGTGCCAGCAGCTTAGCCCGTAGCCTAGCGGGAGTCCACGAGCAGTACTTC; CDR3 protein: CASSLARSLAGVHEQYF
J gene: TRBJ2-5; V gene: TRBV9; clone size: -; D gene: TRBD1; CDR3 DNA: TGTGCCAGCAGCCCCCACCCGACAGGGGAAGAGACCCAGTACTTC; CDR3 protein: CASSPHPTGEETQYF
J gene: TRBJ2-1; V gene: TRBV18; clone size: -; D gene: TRBD2; CDR3 DNA: TGTGCCAGCGCACCATCGTCACTAGCGGGAGTGGGTGAGCAGTTCTTC; CDR3 protein: CASAPSSLAGVGEQFF
J gene: TRBJ2-2; V gene: TRBV4-2; clone size: few; D gene: -; CDR3 DNA: TGTGCCAGCAGCCAAGGTCTCACGGTCACCGGGGAGCTGTTTTTT; CDR3 protein: CASSQGLTVTGELFF
J gene: TRBJ2-3; V gene: TRBV5-6; clone size: -; D gene: -; CDR3 DNA: TGTGCCAGCAGCTTGCAGCCAGGGGTAGATACGCAGTATTTT; CDR3 protein: CASSLQPGVDTQYF
J gene: TRBJ2-1; V gene: TRBV23-1; clone size: -; D gene: -; CDR3 DNA: TGCGCCAGCAGAAGGGATGAGCAGTTCTTC; CDR3 protein: CASRRDEQFF
J gene: TRBJ2-7; V gene: TRBV6-6; clone size: -; D gene: TRBD1; CDR3 DNA: TGTGCCAGCAGTACCGGACAGGGTTTCTACGAGCAGTACTTC; CDR3 protein: CASSTGQGFYEQYF
J gene: TRBJ2-1; V gene: TRBV19; clone size: -; D gene: TRBD2; CDR3 DNA: TGTGCCAGTAGTATCGGGACTAGCGGGTCCTACAATGAGCAGTTCTTC; CDR3 protein: CASSIGTSGSYNEQFF
J gene: TRBJ2-5; V gene: TRBV7-9; clone size: few; D gene: TRBD1; CDR3 DNA: TGTGCCAGCAGCTTCGGGACAGCACTCCAAGAGACCCAGTACTTC; CDR3 protein: CASSFGTALQETQYF
J gene: TRBJ2-7; V gene: TRBV4-3; clone size: -; D gene: TRBD2; CDR3 DNA: TGCGCCAGCAGCCAAGAGCGGGAGGGCTCCTACGAGCAGTACTTC; CDR3 protein: CASSQEREGSYEQYF
J gene: TRBJ2-7; V gene: TRBV16; clone size: -; D gene: TRBD1; CDR3 DNA: TGTGCCAGCGGTAGGACAGGGCCCTACGAGCAGTACTTC; CDR3 protein: CASGRTGPYEQYF
J gene: TRBJ1-3; V gene: TRBV29-1; clone size: -; D gene: -; CDR3 DNA: TGCAGCGTTTCTAAATCTGGAAACACCATATATTTT; CDR3 protein: CSVSKSGNTIYF
J gene: TRBJ1-2; V gene: TRBV7-9; clone size: -; D gene: -; CDR3 DNA: TGTGCCAGCGGGGGGGCTGGCTACACCTTC; CDR3 protein: CASGGAGYTF
J gene: TRBJ2-1; V gene: TRBV20-1; clone size: few; D gene: -; CDR3 DNA: TGCAGTGCTGGAAGTCAGAATGAGCAGTTCTTC; CDR3 protein: CSAGSQNEQFF
J gene: TRBJ2-5; V gene: TRBV18; clone size: -; D gene: -; CDR3 DNA: TGTGCCAGCTCACCAATTGCAGAGACCCAGTACTTC; CDR3 protein: CASSPIAETQYF
J gene: TRBJ1-1; V gene: TRBV10-3; clone size: -; D gene: -; CDR3 DNA: TGTGCCATCAGTGAGTCGACAGGGAACACTGAAGCTTTCTTT; CDR3 protein: CAISESTGNTEAFF
J gene: TRBJ1-1; V gene: TRBV15; clone size: -; D gene: -; CDR3 DNA: TGTGCCACCAGCAGACCGAACACTGAAGCTTTCTTT; CDR3 protein: CATSRPNTEAFF
J gene: TRBJ2-2; V gene: TRBV29-1; clone size: -; D gene: -; CDR3 DNA: TGCAGCGCCGATAAAGACCCGGACACCGGGGAGCTGTTTTTT; CDR3 protein: CSADKDPDTGELFF
J gene: TRBJ2-1; V gene: TRBV7-3; clone size: -; D gene: TRBD2; CDR3 DNA: TGTGCCAGCAGCTTAAGGGGGACTACGTACAATGAGCAGTTCTTC; CDR3 protein: CASSLRGTTYNEQFF
J gene: TRBJ1-1; V gene: TRBV20-1; clone size: once; D gene: -; CDR3 DNA: TGCAGTGCTCCACGGACAGCTGAAGCTTTCTTT; CDR3 protein: CSAPRTAEAFF
J gene: TRBJ1-3; V gene: TRBV29-1; clone size: -; D gene: -; CDR3 DNA: TGCAGCGTTGAATCCGTACTTTCTGGAAACACCATATATTTT; CDR3 protein: CSVESVLSGNTIYF
J gene: TRBJ1-1; V gene: TRBV29-1; clone size: -; D gene: TRBD1; CDR3 DNA: TGCAGCGCACAGGGGGCGGTCACTGAAGCTTTCTTT; CDR3 protein: CSAQGAVTEAFF
J gene: TRBJ1-1; V gene: TRBV10-3; clone size: few; D gene: -; CDR3 DNA: TGTGCCATCAACCCCAGGGAGGACACTGAAGCTTTCTTT; CDR3 protein: CAINPREDTEAFF
J gene: TRBJ2-3; V gene: TRBV10-3; clone size: -; D gene: -; CDR3 DNA: TGTGCCATCAGTGAGGGCTCCGGGACAGATACGCAGTATTTT; CDR3 protein: CAISEGSGTDTQYF
J gene: TRBJ2-3; V gene: TRBV5-4; clone size: -; D gene: TRBD2; CDR3 DNA: TGTGCCAGCAGCTTGAGACTAGCGGGAACAGATACGCAGTATTTT; CDR3 protein: CASSLRLAGTDTQYF
J gene: TRBJ2-3; V gene: TRBV19; clone size: few; D gene: TRBD1; CDR3 DNA: TGTGCCAGTAGCGTGGCTGACAGGGCCCACACAGATACGCAGTATTTT; CDR3 protein: CASSVADRAHTDTQYF
J gene: TRBJ1-1; V gene: TRBV29-1; clone size: once; D gene: -; CDR3 DNA: TGCAGCGTTGTAGGGGGTGTCAATGAAGCTTTCTTT; CDR3 protein: CSVVGGVNEAFF
J gene: TRBJ2-5; V gene: TRBV20-1; clone size: few; D gene: -; CDR3 DNA: TGCAGTGTTAGCCCAAAAGAGACCCAGTACTTC; CDR3 protein: CSVSPKETQYF
J gene: TRBJ2-1; V gene: TRBV29-1; clone size: -; D gene: -; CDR3 DNA: TGCAGCGGGGGCAGCCTTGGGAGCAATGAGCAGTTCTTC; CDR3 protein: CSGGSLGSNEQFF
J gene: TRBJ1-5; V gene: TRBV18; clone size: few; D gene: -; CDR3 DNA: TGTGCCAGCTCACCTACGACGGATCAGCCCCAGCATTTT; CDR3 protein: CASSPTTDQPQHF
J gene: TRBJ2-7; V gene: TRBV5-1; clone size: few; D gene: TRBD1; CDR3 DNA: TGCGCCAGCAGCCCGACGGACAGGGCCTACGAGCAGTACTTC; CDR3 protein: CASSPTDRAYEQYF
J gene: TRBJ1-5; V gene: TRBV2; clone size: few; D gene: -; CDR3 DNA: TGTGCCAGCAGTGTCGAAGGGGATCAGCCCCAGCATTTT; CDR3 protein: CASSVEGDQPQHF
J gene: TRBJ2-7; V gene: TRBV28; clone size: -; D gene: -; CDR3 DNA: TGTGCCAGCAGTTTGCCAGGGAGTCTCAACGAGCAGTACTTC; CDR3 protein: CASSLPGSLNEQYF
J gene: TRBJ2-7; V gene: TRBV4-2; clone size: few; D gene: TRBD2; CDR3 DNA: TGTGCCAGCAGCCAGACGGGACTAGCGGGAGTCGAGCAGTACTTC; CDR3 protein: CASSQTGLAGVEQYF
J gene: TRBJ2-7; V gene: TRBV28; clone size: few; D gene: -; CDR3 DNA: TGTGCCAGCAGTTTACCAGGGTTGAGCTCCTACGAGCAGTACTTC; CDR3 protein: CASSLPGLSSYEQYF
J gene: TRBJ1-2; V gene: TRBV28; clone size: few; D gene: -; CDR3 DNA: TGTGCCAGCAGTCGTCAGGGTTGGGGCTACACCTTC; CDR3 protein: CASSRQGWGYTF
J gene: TRBJ2-3; V gene: TRBV7-2; clone size: few; D gene: -; CDR3 DNA: TGTGCCAGCAGCCCCGGAAGGAGTACAGATACGCAGTATTTT; CDR3 protein: CASSPGRSTDTQYF
J gene: TRBJ2-2; V gene: TRBV7-2; clone size: -; D gene: -; CDR3 DNA: TGTGCCAGCAGCGAAACTTGGGCAGCGAACACCGGGGAGCTGTTTTTT; CDR3 protein: CASSETWAANTGELFF
J gene: TRBJ2-5; V gene: TRBV7-2; clone size: -; D gene: -; CDR3 DNA: TGTGCCAGCAGCCCCGATGGCCTAGAGACCCAGTACTTC; CDR3 protein: CASSPDGLETQYF
J gene: TRBJ1-5; V gene: TRBV28; clone size: few; D gene: -; CDR3 DNA: TGTGCCAGCAGTTTATCCCCGATGGGGGGGACTCAGCCCCAGCATTTT; CDR3 protein: CASSLSPMGGTQPQHF
J gene: TRBJ2-7; V gene: TRBV7-9; clone size: -; D gene: -; CDR3 DNA: TGTGCCAGCAGCTTATTCCAGGGCGTATACGAGCAGTACTTC; CDR3 protein: CASSLFQGVYEQYF
J gene: TRBJ1-1; V gene: TRBV7-2; clone size: -; D gene: -; CDR3 DNA: TGTGCCAGCAGCTTTGGGGCCCGAGATGAAGCTTTCTTT; CDR3 protein: CASSFGARDEAFF
J gene: TRBJ2-5; V gene: TRBV10-1; clone size: -; D gene: TRBD2; CDR3 DNA: TGCGCCAGCAGTCAAGGACTAGCGGGAGTTGAGACCCAGTACTTC; CDR3 protein: CASSQGLAGVETQYF
J gene: TRBJ2-5; V gene: TRBV7-2; clone size: few; D gene: -; CDR3 DNA: TGTGCCAGCAGCTTAGCGAGAGCGGGCAGGGTAACAGAGACCCAGTACTTC; CDR3 protein: CASSLARAGRVTETQYF
J gene: TRBJ1-1; V gene: TRBV9; clone size: -; D gene: -; CDR3 DNA: TGTGCCAGCAGCGTATCCGGGATACTCCTGAGGGCTTTCTTT; CDR3 protein: CASSVSGILLRAFF
J gene: TRBJ1-1; V gene: TRBV29-1; clone size: few; D gene: -; CDR3 DNA: TGCAGCGTTAGTCAGGGAAGGAATACTGAAGCTTTCTTT; CDR3 protein: CSVSQGRNTEAFF
J gene: TRBJ2-5; V gene: TRBV29-1; clone size: few; D gene: TRBD1; CDR3 DNA: TGCAGCGTTGAACAGGGCAGGGGGCACGAGACCCAGTACTTC; CDR3 protein: CSVEQGRGHETQYF
J gene: TRBJ2-7; V gene: TRBV13; clone size: few; D gene: TRBD2; CDR3 DNA: TGTGCCAGCAGCTTAGCCTTCGGGACTAGCGCAAACTACGAGCAGTACTTC; CDR3 protein: CASSLAFGTSANYEQYF